The clone carrying this TCR beta chain was detected only a few times. As yet, its antigen is unknown. The CDR3 sequence is 15 residues long. V was pared by 3 bases and J by 9 bases, with 18 bases between. The germline CDR1 and CDR2 sequences are MNHEY and SMNVEV (reference sequence). The sample is drawn from a study of blood T cells in healthy people across ages. Study results and caveats: Versus aged donors, long-lived donors had higher diversity and more naive CD4+ cells. Estimates based on one million T cells were treated as lower bounds. Older age went with lower TCR beta diversity per million T cells, in a roughly linear way.

Through a sample-barcoded 5' primer and a J-beta primer mix, a second PCR was run for 7 to 11 cycles. TCRdb recomputed calls from the 5' RACE reads with MiXCR, one row per CDR3 protein. The sample shows about 1,800,000 distinct CDR3 sequences, 28% of them seen only once. They isolated at least 6 million PBMCs from each sample. The specimen was blood. The chain employs TRBV27 and TRBJ2-1, with D perhaps matching TRBD2 (5 bases). The clonotype originates from a woman under 40 in good health. The CDR3 sequence is CASSFWASLRGEQFF. For the CDR3, the DNA is TGTGCCAGCAGTTTTTGGGCCTCCCTACGGGGTGAGCAGTTCTTC.